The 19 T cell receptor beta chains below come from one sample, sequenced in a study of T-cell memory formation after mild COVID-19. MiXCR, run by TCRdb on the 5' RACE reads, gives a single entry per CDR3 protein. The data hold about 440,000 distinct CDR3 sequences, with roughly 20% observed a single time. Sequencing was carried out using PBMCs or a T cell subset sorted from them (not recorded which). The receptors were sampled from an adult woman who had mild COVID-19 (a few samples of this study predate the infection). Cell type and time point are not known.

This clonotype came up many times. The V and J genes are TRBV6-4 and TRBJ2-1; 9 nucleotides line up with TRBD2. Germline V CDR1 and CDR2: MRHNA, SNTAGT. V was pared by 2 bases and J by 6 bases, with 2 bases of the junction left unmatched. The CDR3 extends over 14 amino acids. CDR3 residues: CASSDSGGTNEQFF. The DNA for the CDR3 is TGTGCCAGCAGTGACAGCGGGGGGACCAATGAGCAGTTCTTC.

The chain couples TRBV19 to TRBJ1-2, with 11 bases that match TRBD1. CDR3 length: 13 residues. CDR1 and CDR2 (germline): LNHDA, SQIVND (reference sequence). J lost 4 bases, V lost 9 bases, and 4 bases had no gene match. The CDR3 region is CASADRGPYGYTF. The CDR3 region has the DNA TGTGCCAGCGCGGACAGGGGGCCCTATGGCTACACCTTC.

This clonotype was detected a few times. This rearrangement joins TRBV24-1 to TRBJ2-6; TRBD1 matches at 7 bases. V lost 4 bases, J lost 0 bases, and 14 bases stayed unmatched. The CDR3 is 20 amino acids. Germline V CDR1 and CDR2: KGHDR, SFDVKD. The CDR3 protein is CATSDPGYDRENSGANVLTF. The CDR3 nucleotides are TGTGCCACCAGTGACCCGGGATATGACAGGGAGAACTCTGGGGCCAACGTCCTGACTTTC.

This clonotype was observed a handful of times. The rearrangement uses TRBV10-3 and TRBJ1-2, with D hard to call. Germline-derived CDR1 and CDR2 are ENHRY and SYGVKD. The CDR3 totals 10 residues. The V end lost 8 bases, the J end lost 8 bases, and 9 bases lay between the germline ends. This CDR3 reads CAIGRGGYTF. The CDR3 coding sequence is TGTGCCATCGGACGGGGAGGCTACACCTTC.

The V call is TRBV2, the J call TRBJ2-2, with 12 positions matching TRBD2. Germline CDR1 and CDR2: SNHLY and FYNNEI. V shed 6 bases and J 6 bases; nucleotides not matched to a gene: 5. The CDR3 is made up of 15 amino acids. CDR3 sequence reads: CASSLAGGLAGELFF. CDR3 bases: TGTGCCAGCAGCCTAGCGGGAGGGCTGGCCGGGGAGCTGTTTTTT.

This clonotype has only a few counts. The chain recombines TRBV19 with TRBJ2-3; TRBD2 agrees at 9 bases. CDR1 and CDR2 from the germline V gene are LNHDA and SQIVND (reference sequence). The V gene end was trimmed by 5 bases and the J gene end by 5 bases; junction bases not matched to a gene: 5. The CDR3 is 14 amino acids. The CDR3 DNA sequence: TGTGCCAGTAGTCTAGCGGGATCGAGAGATACGCAGTATTTT. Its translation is CASSLAGSRDTQYF.

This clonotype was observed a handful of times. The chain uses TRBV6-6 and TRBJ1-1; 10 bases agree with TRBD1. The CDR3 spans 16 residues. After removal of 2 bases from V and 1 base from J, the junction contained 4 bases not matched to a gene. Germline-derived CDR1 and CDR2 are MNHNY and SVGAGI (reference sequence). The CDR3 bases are TGTGCCAGCAGTTACGCCTGGGACAGGGGGAACACTGAAGCTTTCTTT. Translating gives CASSYAWDRGNTEAFF.

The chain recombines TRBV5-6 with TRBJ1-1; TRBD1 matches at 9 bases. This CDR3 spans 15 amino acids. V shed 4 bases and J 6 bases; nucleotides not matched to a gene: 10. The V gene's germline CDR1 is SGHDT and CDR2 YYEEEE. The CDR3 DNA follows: TGTGCCAGCAGCCTAACACAGGGGGCGCGGGCTGAAGCTTTCTTT. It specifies CASSLTQGARAEAFF.

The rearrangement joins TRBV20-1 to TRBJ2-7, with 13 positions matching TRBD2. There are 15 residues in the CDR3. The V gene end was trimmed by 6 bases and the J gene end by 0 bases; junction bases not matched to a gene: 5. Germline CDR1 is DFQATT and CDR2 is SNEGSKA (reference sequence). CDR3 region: CSAGTSGTSSYEQYF. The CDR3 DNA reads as TGCAGTGCCGGGACTAGCGGGACCTCCTCCTACGAGCAGTACTTC.

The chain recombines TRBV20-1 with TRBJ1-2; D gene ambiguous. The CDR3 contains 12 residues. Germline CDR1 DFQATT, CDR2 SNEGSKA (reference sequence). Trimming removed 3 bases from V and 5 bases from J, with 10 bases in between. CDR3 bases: TGCAGTGCTAGGGGCGGGCCATATGGCTACACCTTC. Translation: CSARGGPYGYTF.

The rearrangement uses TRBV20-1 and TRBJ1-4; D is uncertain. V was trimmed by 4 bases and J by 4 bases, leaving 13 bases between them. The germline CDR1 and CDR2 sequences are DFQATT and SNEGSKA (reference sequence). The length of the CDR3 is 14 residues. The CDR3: CSATGVLDNEKLFF. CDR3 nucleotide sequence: TGCAGTGCTACGGGAGTTCTGGATAATGAAAAACTGTTTTTT.

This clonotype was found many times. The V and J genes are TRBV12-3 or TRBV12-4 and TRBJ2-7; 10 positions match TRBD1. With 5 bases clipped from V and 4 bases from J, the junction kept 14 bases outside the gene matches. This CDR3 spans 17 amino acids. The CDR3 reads CASSPPAGTGARYEQYF. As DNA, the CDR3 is TGTGCCAGCAGTCCCCCGGCGGGGACAGGGGCAAGATACGAGCAGTACTTC.

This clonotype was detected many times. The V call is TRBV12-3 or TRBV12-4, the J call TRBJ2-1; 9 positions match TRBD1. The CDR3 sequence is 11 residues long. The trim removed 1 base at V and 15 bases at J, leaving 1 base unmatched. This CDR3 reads CASSLGDRAFF. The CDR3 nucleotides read TGTGCCAGCAGTTTAGGGGACAGGGCGTTCTTC.

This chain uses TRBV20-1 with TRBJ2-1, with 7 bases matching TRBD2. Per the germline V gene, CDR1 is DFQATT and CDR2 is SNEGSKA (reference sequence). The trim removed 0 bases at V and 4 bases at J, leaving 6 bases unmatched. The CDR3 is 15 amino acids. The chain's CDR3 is CSARESGEEYNEQFF. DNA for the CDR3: TGCAGTGCTAGAGAAAGCGGGGAGGAGTACAATGAGCAGTTCTTC.

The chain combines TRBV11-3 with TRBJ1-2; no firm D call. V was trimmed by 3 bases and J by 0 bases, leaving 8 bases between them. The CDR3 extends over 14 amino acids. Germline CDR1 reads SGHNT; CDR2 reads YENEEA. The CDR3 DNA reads TGTGCCAGCAGCTTGGGCCGATCTAACTATGGCTACACCTTC. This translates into CASSLGRSNYGYTF.

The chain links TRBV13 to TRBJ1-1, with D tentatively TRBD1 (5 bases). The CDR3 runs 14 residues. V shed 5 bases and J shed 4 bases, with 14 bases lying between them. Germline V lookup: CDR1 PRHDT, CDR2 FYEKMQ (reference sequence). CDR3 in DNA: TGTGCCAGCAGCACGGGACGGTCATCCACTGAAGCTTTCTTT. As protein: CASSTGRSSTEAFF. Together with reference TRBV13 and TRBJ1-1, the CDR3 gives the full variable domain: AAGVIQSPRHLIKEKRETATLKCYPIPRHDTVYWYQQGPGQDPQFLISFYEKMQSDKGSIPDRFSAQQFSDYHSELNMSSLELGDSALYFCASSTGRSSTEAFFGQGTRLTVV.

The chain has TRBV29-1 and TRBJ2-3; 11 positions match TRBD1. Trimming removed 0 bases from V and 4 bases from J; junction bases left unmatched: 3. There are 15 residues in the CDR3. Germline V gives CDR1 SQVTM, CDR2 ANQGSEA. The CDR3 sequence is CSVEEGTGGADTQYF. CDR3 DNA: TGCAGCGTTGAAGAAGGGACAGGGGGTGCAGATACGCAGTATTTT.

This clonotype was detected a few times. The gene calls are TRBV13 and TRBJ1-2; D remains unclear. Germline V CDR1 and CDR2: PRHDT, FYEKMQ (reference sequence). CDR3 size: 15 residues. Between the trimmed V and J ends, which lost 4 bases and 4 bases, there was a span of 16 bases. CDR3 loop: CASSSLEPLLYGYTF. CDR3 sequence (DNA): TGTGCCAGCAGCTCTCTAGAGCCTCTCCTCTATGGCTACACCTTC.

CDR3 in amino acids: CASSLDPGEGIQYF. CDR3 DNA sequence: TGTGCCAGCAGCTTAGATCCAGGGGAGGGCATTCAGTACTTC. The V and J genes are TRBV11-2 and TRBJ2-4; tentative D call: TRBD2 (7 bases). The CDR3 loop spans 14 amino acids. Trimming pared 0 bases from V and 9 bases from J, leaving 12 bases between. Germline lookup yields CDR1 SGHAT and CDR2 FQNNGV.